Sequencing of this T cell receptor (beta chain) was carried out in a study of T cells in Graves' hyperthyroidism and ophthalmopathy. Study-level findings and limits: Among clonotypes expanded in thyroid above 0.001, most were also found in blood.

The TCR beta CDR3 regions underwent amplification using RNA transcripts as the source. Initially, a first-round RT-PCR of the TCR CDR3 employed the HTBI primer set. MiXCR, applied by TCRdb to the multiplex PCR reads, yields one record per CDR3 protein. The sample consists of about 300,000 distinct CDR3 sequences, approximately 18% of them appearing once. This CDR3 has 13 residues. V was cut by 4 bases and J by 6 bases, with 13 bases left in between. Germline V CDR1 and CDR2: ENHRY, SYGVKD. In regard to this clonotype: Its antigen is not identified.

The clonotype was recovered from a man between 45 and 60 years old with Graves' ophthalmopathy. Sequenced material: blood. The genes are TRBV10-3 and TRBJ2-7; D is possibly TRBD2 (5 bases). Here the CDR3 DNA reads TGTGCCATCAGTGTTGAGGGATCTGGCGAGCAGTACTTC. The encoded protein is CAISVEGSGEQYF.